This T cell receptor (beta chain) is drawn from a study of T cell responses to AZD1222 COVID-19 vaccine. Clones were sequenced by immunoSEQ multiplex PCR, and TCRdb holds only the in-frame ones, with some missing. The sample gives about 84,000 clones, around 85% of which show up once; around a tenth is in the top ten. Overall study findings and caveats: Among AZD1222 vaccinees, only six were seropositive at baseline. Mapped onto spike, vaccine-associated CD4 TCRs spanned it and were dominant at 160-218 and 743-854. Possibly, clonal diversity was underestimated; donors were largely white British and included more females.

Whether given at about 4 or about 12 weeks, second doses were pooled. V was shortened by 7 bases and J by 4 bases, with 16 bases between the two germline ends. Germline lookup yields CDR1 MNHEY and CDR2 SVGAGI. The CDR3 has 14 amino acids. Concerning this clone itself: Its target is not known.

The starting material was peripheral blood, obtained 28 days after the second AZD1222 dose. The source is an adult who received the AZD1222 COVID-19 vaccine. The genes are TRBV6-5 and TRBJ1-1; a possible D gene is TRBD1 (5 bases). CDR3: CASTPAGRSTEAFF. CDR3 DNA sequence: TGTGCCAGCACCCCTGCAGGGAGATCCACTGAAGCTTTCTTT.